Listed below are T cell receptor beta chains from one sample, sequenced in a study of blood T cell repertoires in COVID-19. Profiled with immunoSEQ multiplex PCR; TCRdb holds only in-frame clones, not every one. The repertoire includes approximately 340,000 clones, 87% of them detected once, and around 10% sits in the top ten. The sample taken for sequencing was peripheral blood. These TCRs come from a man in his thirties or forties with COVID-19, enrolled during active disease. Each CDR3 is given with its conserved first and last residue. Each record gives: V gene, J gene, D gene, clone size, CDR3 protein, CDR3 DNA. D genes are given only for firm matches. Some rows mark clone size as missing; the rest say once, few, many or name a class of expanded clone.

v_call: TRBV27; j_call: TRBJ1-2; d_call: TRBD1; clone_size: .; cdr3_aa: CASSLRRGPDGYTF; cdr3_nt: TGTGCCAGCAGTTTGCGTAGGGGGCCCGATGGCTACACCTTC
v_call: TRBV6-5; j_call: TRBJ1-2; d_call: TRBD1; clone_size: .; cdr3_aa: CASRPGQIYGYTF; cdr3_nt: TGTGCCAGCAGACCGGGACAGATCTATGGCTACACCTTC
v_call: TRBV5-6; j_call: TRBJ2-3; d_call: .; clone_size: .; cdr3_aa: CASSLLTDTQYF; cdr3_nt: TGTGCCAGCAGCTTACTCACAGATACGCAGTATTTT
v_call: TRBV7-8; j_call: TRBJ1-2; d_call: TRBD1; clone_size: .; cdr3_aa: CASSPDRDNLWSDGYTF; cdr3_nt: TGTGCCAGCAGCCCGGACAGGGACAATCTTTGGTCTGATGGCTACACCTTC
v_call: TRBV29-1; j_call: TRBJ2-1; d_call: TRBD2; clone_size: .; cdr3_aa: CSVEDDKGDGTSFEQFF; cdr3_nt: TGCAGCGTTGAAGATGACAAAGGGGATGGGACTAGTTTTGAGCAGTTCTTC
v_call: TRBV3-1/TRBV3-2; j_call: TRBJ2-7; d_call: .; clone_size: once; cdr3_aa: CASSQDGNWGRIPPNYEQYF; cdr3_nt: TGTGCCAGCAGCCAAGATGGGAACTGGGGCCGTATCCCCCCGAACTACGAGCAGTACTTC
v_call: TRBV7-3; j_call: TRBJ2-7; d_call: .; clone_size: .; cdr3_aa: CASSLNSGEQYF; cdr3_nt: TGTGCCAGCAGCTTAAACAGTGGCGAGCAGTACTTC
v_call: TRBV18; j_call: TRBJ2-7; d_call: .; clone_size: .; cdr3_aa: CASSPLLTAGEQYF; cdr3_nt: TGTGCCAGCTCACCACTCCTAACAGCGGGCGAGCAGTACTTC
v_call: TRBV20-1; j_call: TRBJ2-2; d_call: TRBD2; clone_size: once; cdr3_aa: CSASLASGSWELFF; cdr3_nt: TGCAGTGCTAGTTTGGCTAGCGGGTCCTGGGAGCTGTTTTTT
v_call: TRBV7-9; j_call: TRBJ2-7; d_call: TRBD1; clone_size: once; cdr3_aa: CASSQRSQGASSYEQYF; cdr3_nt: TGTGCCAGCAGCCAAAGGTCTCAGGGGGCCAGCTCCTACGAGCAGTACTTC
v_call: TRBV12-5; j_call: TRBJ2-2; d_call: TRBD2; clone_size: .; cdr3_aa: CASGLTRGLAGGQNTGELFF; cdr3_nt: TGTGCTAGTGGTTTAACCCGCGGACTAGCGGGGGGTCAGAACACCGGGGAGCTGTTTTTT
v_call: TRBV28; j_call: TRBJ1-2; d_call: .; clone_size: .; cdr3_aa: CASSSPDRYYGYTF; cdr3_nt: TGTGCCAGCAGTTCGCCGGACAGATACTATGGCTACACCTTC
v_call: TRBV6-5; j_call: TRBJ1-5; d_call: TRBD1; clone_size: .; cdr3_aa: CASGWIGQGNQPQHF; cdr3_nt: TGTGCCAGCGGTTGGATCGGACAGGGTAATCAGCCCCAGCATTTT
v_call: TRBV4-1; j_call: TRBJ1-1; d_call: .; clone_size: .; cdr3_aa: CASSQDRVGTEAFF; cdr3_nt: TGCGCCAGCAGCCAAGACAGGGTGGGCACTGAAGCTTTCTTT
v_call: TRBV2; j_call: TRBJ2-4; d_call: TRBD1; clone_size: .; cdr3_aa: CASRKDRVDVQYF; cdr3_nt: TGTGCCAGCAGAAAAGACAGGGTCGATGTTCAGTACTTC
v_call: TRBV29-1; j_call: TRBJ2-1; d_call: TRBD2; clone_size: .; cdr3_aa: CSVEFPSGPSYNEQFF; cdr3_nt: TGCAGCGTTGAATTTCCTAGCGGGCCGTCCTACAATGAGCAGTTCTTC
v_call: TRBV6-4; j_call: TRBJ2-2; d_call: .; clone_size: .; cdr3_aa: CASSDRPGIGELFF; cdr3_nt: TGTGCCAGCAGTGACCGGCCGGGTATCGGGGAGCTGTTTTTT
v_call: TRBV11-3; j_call: TRBJ2-7; d_call: TRBD1; clone_size: .; cdr3_aa: CASSRDRGGSYEQYF; cdr3_nt: TGTGCCAGCAGCCGGGACAGAGGGGGCTCCTACGAGCAGTACTTC
v_call: TRBV24-1; j_call: TRBJ2-3; d_call: TRBD2; clone_size: .; cdr3_aa: CATDHPGLDTDTQYF; cdr3_nt: TGTGCCACAGACCACCCCGGACTAGACACAGATACGCAGTATTTT
v_call: TRBV5-1; j_call: TRBJ2-3; d_call: TRBD1; clone_size: .; cdr3_aa: CASSGTGWVTDTQYF; cdr3_nt: TGCGCCAGCAGCGGGACAGGATGGGTCACAGATACGCAGTATTTT
v_call: TRBV19; j_call: TRBJ2-7; d_call: TRBD1; clone_size: once; cdr3_aa: CASSMGTGDLRGEQYF; cdr3_nt: TGTGCCAGTAGTATGGGGACAGGGGACCTCCGGGGCGAGCAGTACTTC
v_call: TRBV7-8; j_call: TRBJ1-1; d_call: .; clone_size: .; cdr3_aa: CASSRDSGGTEAFF; cdr3_nt: TGTGCCAGCAGCCGAGACAGCGGGGGAACTGAAGCTTTCTTT
v_call: TRBV27; j_call: TRBJ1-1; d_call: .; clone_size: .; cdr3_aa: CASSNRAGTEAFF; cdr3_nt: TGTGCCAGCAGTAACAGGGCTGGCACTGAAGCTTTCTTT
v_call: TRBV18; j_call: TRBJ2-3; d_call: TRBD2; clone_size: .; cdr3_aa: CASSLNSGDSTDTQYF; cdr3_nt: TGTGCCAGCTCACTGAATAGCGGGGATAGCACAGATACGCAGTATTTT
v_call: TRBV5-1; j_call: TRBJ2-7; d_call: TRBD2; clone_size: .; cdr3_aa: CASSQERGSPYEQYF; cdr3_nt: TGCGCCAGCAGCCAAGAGCGGGGGTCCCCCTACGAGCAGTACTTC
v_call: TRBV7-2; j_call: TRBJ1-6; d_call: TRBD1; clone_size: few; cdr3_aa: CASSPRQGVSSSPLHF; cdr3_nt: TGTGCCAGCAGCCCCAGACAGGGGGTTTCATCTTCACCCCTCCACTTT
v_call: TRBV6-2/TRBV6-3; j_call: TRBJ2-7; d_call: .; clone_size: .; cdr3_aa: CASSYEARVEQYF; cdr3_nt: TGTGCCAGCAGTTACGAGGCTCGGGTCGAGCAGTACTTC
v_call: TRBV15; j_call: TRBJ1-3; d_call: TRBD1; clone_size: .; cdr3_aa: CATSREPRGGNTIYF; cdr3_nt: TGTGCCACCAGCAGAGAACCCAGGGGGGGAAACACCATATATTTT
v_call: TRBV23-1; j_call: TRBJ2-1; d_call: TRBD2; clone_size: .; cdr3_aa: CASRLMGGSPESCDEQFF; cdr3_nt: TGCGCCAGCAGGCTGATGGGCGGGAGCCCTGAATCTTGCGATGAGCAGTTCTTC
v_call: TRBV27; j_call: TRBJ2-5; d_call: TRBD2; clone_size: .; cdr3_aa: CASSKTRIQGLAGGPQYF; cdr3_nt: TGTGCCAGCAGTAAAACCCGAATTCAGGGACTAGCGGGAGGGCCCCAGTACTTC
v_call: TRBV18; j_call: TRBJ2-7; d_call: TRBD1; clone_size: once; cdr3_aa: CASSYGQADAYEQYF; cdr3_nt: TGTGCCAGCTCATATGGACAGGCGGACGCCTACGAGCAGTACTTC
v_call: TRBV2; j_call: TRBJ2-7; d_call: .; clone_size: .; cdr3_aa: CASSVLQGTHEQYF; cdr3_nt: TGTGCCAGCAGTGTCCTACAGGGTACCCACGAGCAGTACTTC
v_call: TRBV6-5; j_call: TRBJ1-2; d_call: .; clone_size: .; cdr3_aa: CASREWSYGYTF; cdr3_nt: TGTGCCAGCAGGGAGTGGAGTTATGGCTACACCTTC
v_call: TRBV5-1; j_call: TRBJ1-1; d_call: TRBD1; clone_size: .; cdr3_aa: CASSPGDRGITEAFF; cdr3_nt: TGCGCCAGCAGCCCCGGGGACAGGGGGATTACTGAAGCTTTCTTT
v_call: TRBV27; j_call: TRBJ2-7; d_call: .; clone_size: .; cdr3_aa: CASSWGRTYEQYF; cdr3_nt: TGTGCCAGCAGTTGGGGCAGAACCTACGAGCAGTACTTC
v_call: TRBV24-1; j_call: TRBJ2-5; d_call: TRBD1; clone_size: .; cdr3_aa: CATIPGQGVWETQYF; cdr3_nt: TGTGCCACCATTCCAGGACAGGGAGTTTGGGAGACCCAGTACTTC
v_call: TRBV7-8; j_call: TRBJ2-7; d_call: TRBD1; clone_size: once; cdr3_aa: CASSPQGSSYEQYF; cdr3_nt: TGTGCCAGCAGTCCACAGGGGAGCTCCTACGAGCAGTACTTC
v_call: TRBV7-2; j_call: TRBJ2-1; d_call: TRBD2; clone_size: .; cdr3_aa: CASSLAPLLAGGPIDEQFF; cdr3_nt: TGTGCCAGCAGCTTAGCCCCTCTGTTAGCGGGAGGGCCGATCGATGAGCAGTTCTTC
v_call: TRBV2; j_call: TRBJ2-7; d_call: TRBD1; clone_size: .; cdr3_aa: CASRPGQGPNEQYF; cdr3_nt: TGTGCCAGCAGACCGGGACAGGGGCCCAACGAGCAGTACTTC
v_call: TRBV27; j_call: TRBJ2-7; d_call: TRBD1; clone_size: few; cdr3_aa: CASSLSGGRHEQYF; cdr3_nt: TGTGCCAGCAGTTTATCAGGGGGCCGACACGAGCAGTACTTC
v_call: TRBV5-1; j_call: TRBJ2-7; d_call: TRBD2; clone_size: once; cdr3_aa: CASSFLAGVGEQYF; cdr3_nt: TGCGCCAGCAGCTTCCTAGCGGGAGTAGGAGAGCAGTACTTC
v_call: TRBV19; j_call: TRBJ2-7; d_call: TRBD2; clone_size: .; cdr3_aa: CASSKRTSGRATYEQYF; cdr3_nt: TGTGCCAGTAGTAAACGGACTAGCGGGAGGGCCACTTACGAGCAGTACTTC
v_call: TRBV12-3/TRBV12-4; j_call: TRBJ1-1; d_call: .; clone_size: .; cdr3_aa: CASSFSQNTEAFF; cdr3_nt: TGTGCCAGCAGTTTTTCACAGAACACTGAAGCTTTCTTT
v_call: TRBV7-2; j_call: TRBJ1-2; d_call: .; clone_size: .; cdr3_aa: CASSLGAGIYYGYTF; cdr3_nt: TGTGCCAGCAGCTTAGGGGCAGGGATATACTATGGCTACACCTTC
v_call: TRBV9; j_call: TRBJ2-1; d_call: .; clone_size: .; cdr3_aa: CASSVAGAGRNNEQFF; cdr3_nt: TGTGCCAGCAGCGTCGCAGGGGCAGGGCGTAACAATGAGCAGTTCTTC
v_call: TRBV28; j_call: TRBJ2-7; d_call: .; clone_size: .; cdr3_aa: CASSLGRVDEQYF; cdr3_nt: TGTGCCAGCAGTTTAGGCAGGGTAGACGAGCAGTACTTC
v_call: TRBV6-2/TRBV6-3; j_call: TRBJ1-1; d_call: .; clone_size: .; cdr3_aa: CASSTGGAVTEAFF; cdr3_nt: TGTGCCAGCAGTACGGGAGGGGCGGTGACTGAAGCTTTCTTT
v_call: TRBV6-1; j_call: TRBJ2-7; d_call: TRBD1; clone_size: .; cdr3_aa: CASSEAEGTGGYEQYF; cdr3_nt: TGTGCCAGCAGTGAAGCTGAGGGGACAGGAGGATACGAGCAGTACTTC